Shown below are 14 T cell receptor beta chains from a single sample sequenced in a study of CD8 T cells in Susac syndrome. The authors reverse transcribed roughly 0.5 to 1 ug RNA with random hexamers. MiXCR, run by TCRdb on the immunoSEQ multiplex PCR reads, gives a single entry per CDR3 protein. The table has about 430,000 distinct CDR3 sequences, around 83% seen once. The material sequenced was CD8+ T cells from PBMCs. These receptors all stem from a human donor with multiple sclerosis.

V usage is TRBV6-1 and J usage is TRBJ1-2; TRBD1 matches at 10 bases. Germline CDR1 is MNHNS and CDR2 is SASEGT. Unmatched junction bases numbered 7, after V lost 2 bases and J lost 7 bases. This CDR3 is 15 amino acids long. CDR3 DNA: TGTGCCAGCAGTGAAATGGTGGGACAGGGGAGTGGCTACACCTTC. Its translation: CASSEMVGQGSGYTF.

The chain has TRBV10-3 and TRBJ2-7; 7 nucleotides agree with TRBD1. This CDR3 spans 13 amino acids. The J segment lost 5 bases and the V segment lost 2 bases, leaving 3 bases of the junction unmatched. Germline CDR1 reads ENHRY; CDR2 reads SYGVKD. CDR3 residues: CAISETGVHEQYF. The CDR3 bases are TGTGCCATCAGTGAGACAGGGGTGCACGAGCAGTACTTC.

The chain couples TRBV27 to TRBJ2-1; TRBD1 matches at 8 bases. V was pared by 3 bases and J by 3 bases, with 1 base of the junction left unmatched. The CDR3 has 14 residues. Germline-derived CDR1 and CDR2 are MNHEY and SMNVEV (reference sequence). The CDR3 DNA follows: TGTGCCAGCAGTTTGACAGGGGTCTACAATGAGCAGTTCTTC. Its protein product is CASSLTGVYNEQFF.

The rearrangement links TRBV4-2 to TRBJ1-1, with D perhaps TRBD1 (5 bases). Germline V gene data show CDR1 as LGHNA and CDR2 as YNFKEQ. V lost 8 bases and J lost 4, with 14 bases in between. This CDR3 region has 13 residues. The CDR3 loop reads CASPPPGGTEAFF. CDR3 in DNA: TGTGCCAGCCCCCCGCCGGGGGGCACTGAAGCTTTCTTT.

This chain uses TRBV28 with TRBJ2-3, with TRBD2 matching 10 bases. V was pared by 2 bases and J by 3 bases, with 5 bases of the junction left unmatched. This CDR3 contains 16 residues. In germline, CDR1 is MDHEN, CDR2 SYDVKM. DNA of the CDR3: TGTGCCAGCAGTTTAGGGCTAGCGGGAGTGACAGATACGCAGTATTTT. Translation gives CASSLGLAGVTDTQYF.

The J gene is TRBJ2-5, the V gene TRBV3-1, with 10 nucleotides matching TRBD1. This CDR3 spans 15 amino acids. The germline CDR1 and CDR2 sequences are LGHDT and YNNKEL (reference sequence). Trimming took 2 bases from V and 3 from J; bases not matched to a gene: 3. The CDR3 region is CASSQTTGGEETQYF. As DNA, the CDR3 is TGTGCCAGCAGCCAAACGACAGGGGGCGAAGAGACCCAGTACTTC.

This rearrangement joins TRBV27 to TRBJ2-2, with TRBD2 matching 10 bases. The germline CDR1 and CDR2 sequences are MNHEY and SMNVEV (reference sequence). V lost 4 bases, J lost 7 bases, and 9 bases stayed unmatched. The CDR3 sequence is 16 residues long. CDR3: CASSSTSGEEVGELFF. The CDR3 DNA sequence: TGTGCCAGCAGTTCTACTAGCGGGGAAGAGGTCGGGGAGCTGTTTTTT.

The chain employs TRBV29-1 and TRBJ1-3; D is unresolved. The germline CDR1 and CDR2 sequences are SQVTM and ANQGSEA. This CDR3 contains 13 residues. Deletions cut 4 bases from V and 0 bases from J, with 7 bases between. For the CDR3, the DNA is TGCAGCGTTGGGCGAGGCTCTGGAAACACCATATATTTT. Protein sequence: CSVGRGSGNTIYF.

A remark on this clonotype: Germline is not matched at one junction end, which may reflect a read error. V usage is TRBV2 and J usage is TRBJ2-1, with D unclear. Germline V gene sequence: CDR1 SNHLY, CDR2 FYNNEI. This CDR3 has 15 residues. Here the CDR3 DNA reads TGTGCCAGCAGTGTGGACCCGAGCTCCTACAATGAGCAGCTCTTC. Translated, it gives CASSVDPSSYNEQLF.

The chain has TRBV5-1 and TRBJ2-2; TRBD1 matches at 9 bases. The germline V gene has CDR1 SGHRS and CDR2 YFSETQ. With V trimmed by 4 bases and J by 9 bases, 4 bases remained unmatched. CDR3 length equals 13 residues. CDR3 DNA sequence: TGCGCCAGCAGCATACAGGGGGCACGGGAGCTGTTTTTT. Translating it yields CASSIQGARELFF.

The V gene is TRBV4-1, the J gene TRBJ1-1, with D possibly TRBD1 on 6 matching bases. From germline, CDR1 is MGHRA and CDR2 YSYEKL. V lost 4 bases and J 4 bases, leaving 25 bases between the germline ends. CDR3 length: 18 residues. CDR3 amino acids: CASSREWGTGFWVTEAFF. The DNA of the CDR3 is TGCGCCAGCAGCCGAGAGTGGGGTACAGGGTTTTGGGTCACTGAAGCTTTCTTT.

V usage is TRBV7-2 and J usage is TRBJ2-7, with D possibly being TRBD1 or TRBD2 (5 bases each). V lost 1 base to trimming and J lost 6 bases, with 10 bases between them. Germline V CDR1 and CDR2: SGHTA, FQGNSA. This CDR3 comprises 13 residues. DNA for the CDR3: TGTGCCAGCAGCTTAGTCGGGACGGCCGAGCAGTACTTC. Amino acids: CASSLVGTAEQYF.

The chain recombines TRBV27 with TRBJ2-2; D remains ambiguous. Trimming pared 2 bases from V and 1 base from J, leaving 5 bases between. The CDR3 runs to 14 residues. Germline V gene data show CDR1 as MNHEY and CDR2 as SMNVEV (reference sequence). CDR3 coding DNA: TGTGCCAGCAGTTTACGGTTGAACACCGGGGAGCTGTTTTTT. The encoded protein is CASSLRLNTGELFF.

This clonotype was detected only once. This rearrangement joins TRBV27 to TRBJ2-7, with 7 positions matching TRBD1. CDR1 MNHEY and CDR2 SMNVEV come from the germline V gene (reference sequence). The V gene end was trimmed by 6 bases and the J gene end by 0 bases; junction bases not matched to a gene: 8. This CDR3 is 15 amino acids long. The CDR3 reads CASSRYGQASYEQYF. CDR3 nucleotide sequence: TGTGCCAGCAGCAGGTACGGACAGGCCTCCTACGAGCAGTACTTC.